This T cell receptor beta chain was sequenced during a study of T cells in lung cancer brain metastases. At the level of the study: Median interval between primary and brain metastasis samples was approximately a year.

The data were produced by immunoSEQ multiplex PCR, yet TCRdb's version contains in-frame clones alone and is incomplete. The sample consists of a few thousand clones, 88% of them appearing once. No patient had a history of multiple malignancies, as such patients were excluded. The CDR3 is 15 residues long. Trimming shortened V by 6 bases and J by 4 bases, and 16 bases separated the two germline ends. Germline V CDR1 and CDR2: KGHSH, LQKENI. What was sequenced was tumor tissue from the primary lung tumor. The TCR originated in a woman aged 45-60 years with non-small cell lung cancer. The V and J genes are TRBV18 and TRBJ1-3, with D possibly being TRBD1 (5 bases). CDR3 loop: CASSASGGSGNTIYF. In DNA form, the CDR3 reads TGTGCCAGCTCGGCATCCGGGGGATCAGGAAACACCATATATTTT. Complete variable domain (other parts from reference TRBV18 and TRBJ1-3): NAGVMQNPRHLVRRRGQEARLRCSPMKGHSHVYWYRQLPEEGLKFMVYLQKENIIDESGMPKERFSAEFPKEGPSILRIQQVVRGDSAAYFCASSASGGSGNTIYFGEGSWLTVV.